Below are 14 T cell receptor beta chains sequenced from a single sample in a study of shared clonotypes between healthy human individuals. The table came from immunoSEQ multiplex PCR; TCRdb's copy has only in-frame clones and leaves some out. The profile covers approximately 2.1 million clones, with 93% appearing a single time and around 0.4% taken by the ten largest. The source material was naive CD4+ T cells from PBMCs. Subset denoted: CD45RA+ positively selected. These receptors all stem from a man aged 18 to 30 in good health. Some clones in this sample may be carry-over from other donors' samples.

The CDR3 is CASSRIGQQETQYF. DNA of the CDR3: TGCGCCAGCAGCCGGATCGGACAGCAAGAGACCCAGTACTTC. The V gene is TRBV5-1, the J gene TRBJ2-5, with D possibly being TRBD1 (6 bases). This CDR3 contains 14 residues. Per germline, CDR1 SGHRS and CDR2 YFSETQ. Trimming removed 4 bases at V and 2 bases at J, with 12 bases between.

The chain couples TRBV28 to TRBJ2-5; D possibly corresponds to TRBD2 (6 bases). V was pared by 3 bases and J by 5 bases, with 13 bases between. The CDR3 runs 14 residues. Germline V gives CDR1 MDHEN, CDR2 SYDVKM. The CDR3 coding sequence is TGTGCCAGCAGTTTCGGGAGTGGCAGGGAGACCCAGTACTTC. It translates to CASSFGSGRETQYF.

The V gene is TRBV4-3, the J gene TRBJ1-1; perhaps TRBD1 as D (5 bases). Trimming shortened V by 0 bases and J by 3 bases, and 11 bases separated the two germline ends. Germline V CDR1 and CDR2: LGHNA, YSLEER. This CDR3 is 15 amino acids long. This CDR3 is CASSQEEGRDTEAFF. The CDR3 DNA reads TGCGCCAGCAGCCAAGAAGAGGGCAGGGACACTGAAGCTTTCTTT.

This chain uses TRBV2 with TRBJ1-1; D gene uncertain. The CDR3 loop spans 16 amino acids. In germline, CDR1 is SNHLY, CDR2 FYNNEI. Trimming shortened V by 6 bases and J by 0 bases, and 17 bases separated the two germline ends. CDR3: CASSAIPRPLNTEAFF. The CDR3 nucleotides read TGTGCCAGCAGCGCAATCCCACGGCCACTGAACACTGAAGCTTTCTTT.

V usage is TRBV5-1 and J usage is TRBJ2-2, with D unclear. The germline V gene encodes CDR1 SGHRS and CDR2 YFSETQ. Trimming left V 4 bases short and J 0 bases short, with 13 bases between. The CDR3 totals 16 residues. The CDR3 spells CASSLFRSTNTGELFF. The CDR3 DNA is TGCGCCAGCAGCCTGTTTCGGAGCACGAACACCGGGGAGCTGTTTTTT.

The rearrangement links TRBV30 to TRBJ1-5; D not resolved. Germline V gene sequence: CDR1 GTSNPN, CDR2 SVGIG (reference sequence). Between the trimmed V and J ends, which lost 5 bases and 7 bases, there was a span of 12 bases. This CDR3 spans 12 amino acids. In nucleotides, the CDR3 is TGTGCCTGGCAAGCTCCTGGGCAGCCCCAGCATTTT. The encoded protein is CAWQAPGQPQHF.

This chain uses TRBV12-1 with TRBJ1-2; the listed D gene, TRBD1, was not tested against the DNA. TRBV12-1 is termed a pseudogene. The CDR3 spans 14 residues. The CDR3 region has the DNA TGTGCCAGCAGCTTAGGGGGAAAGGACTATGGCTACACCTTC. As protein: CASSLGGKDYGYTF.

CDR3 protein: CASSRTGLNWETQYF. CDR3 nucleotides: TGTGCCAGCAGCCGGACAGGGTTAAATTGGGAGACCCAGTACTTC. The rearrangement uses TRBV7-9 and TRBJ2-5, with 8 positions matching TRBD1. This CDR3 is 15 amino acids long. Germline V gene sequence: CDR1 SEHNR, CDR2 FQNEAQ (reference sequence). The ends lost 5 bases at V and 5 bases at J; junction bases unmatched: 10.

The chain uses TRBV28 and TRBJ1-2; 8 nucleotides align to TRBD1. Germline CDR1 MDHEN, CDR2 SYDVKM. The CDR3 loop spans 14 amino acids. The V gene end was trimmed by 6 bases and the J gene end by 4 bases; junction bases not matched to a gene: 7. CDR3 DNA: TGTGCCAGCAGGACTCAGGGGGCGGGCTATGGCTACACCTTC. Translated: CASRTQGAGYGYTF.

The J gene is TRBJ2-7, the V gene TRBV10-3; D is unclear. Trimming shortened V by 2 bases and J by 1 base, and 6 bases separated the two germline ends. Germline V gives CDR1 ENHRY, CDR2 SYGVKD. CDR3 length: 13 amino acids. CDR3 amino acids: CAISEPSSYEQYF. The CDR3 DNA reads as TGTGCCATCAGTGAGCCCTCTTCCTACGAGCAGTACTTC.

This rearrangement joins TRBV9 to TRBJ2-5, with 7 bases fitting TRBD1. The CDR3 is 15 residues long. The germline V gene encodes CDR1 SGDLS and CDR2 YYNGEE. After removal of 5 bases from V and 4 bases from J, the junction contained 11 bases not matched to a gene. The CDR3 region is CASSRIQGRGETQYF. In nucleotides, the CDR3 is TGTGCCAGCAGTCGCATACAGGGGAGAGGAGAGACCCAGTACTTC.

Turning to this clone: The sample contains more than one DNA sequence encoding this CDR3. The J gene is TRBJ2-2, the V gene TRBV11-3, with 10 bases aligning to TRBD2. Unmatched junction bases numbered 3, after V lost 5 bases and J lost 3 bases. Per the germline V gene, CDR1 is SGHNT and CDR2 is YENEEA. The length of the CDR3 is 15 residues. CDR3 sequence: CASSRGLADTGELFF. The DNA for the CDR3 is TGTGCCAGCAGCCGCGGACTAGCGGACACCGGGGAGCTGTTTTTT.

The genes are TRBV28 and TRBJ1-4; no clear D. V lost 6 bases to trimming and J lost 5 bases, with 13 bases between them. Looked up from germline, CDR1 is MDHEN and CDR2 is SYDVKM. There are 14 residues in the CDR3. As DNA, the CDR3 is TGTGCCAGCAGGCCTCCGGCACCAAATGAAAAACTGTTTTTT. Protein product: CASRPPAPNEKLFF.

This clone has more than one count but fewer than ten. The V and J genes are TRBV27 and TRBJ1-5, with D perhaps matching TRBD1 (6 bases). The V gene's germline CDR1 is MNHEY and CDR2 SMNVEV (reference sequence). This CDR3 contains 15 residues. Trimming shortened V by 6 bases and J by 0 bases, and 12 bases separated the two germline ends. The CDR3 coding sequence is TGTGCCAGCAGGGGGACATGGGTTAGCAATCAGCCCCAGCATTTT. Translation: CASRGTWVSNQPQHF.